These 10 T cell receptor beta chains share one sample of origin, sequenced in a study of CD8+CD57+ T cells in acquired aplastic anemia (dated by TCRdb to 2017 to 2018). Sequenced on an Illumina HiSeq 2000. Genomic DNA was used as template for profiling of TCR beta VDJ combinations and CDR3 sequences. TCRdb reanalyzed the raw reads on its own, using fastp at Q25 for trimming and MiXCR for clone calling, and kept in-frame beta chains. CDR3 protein sequences are deduplicated, and each keeps its most common genes and DNA. The sample includes a few hundred thousand distinct CDR3 sequences, with 61% observed a single time. Jointly, the top ten make up over 25% of the sample. Material for sequencing was sorted CD4+, CD8+, or CD8+CD57+ T cells (not recorded which) from PBMCs. The source is a human donor in good health.

This rearrangement joins TRBV7-9 to TRBJ1-4; D is perhaps TRBD1 (5 bases). The V gene's germline CDR1 is SEHNR and CDR2 FQNEAQ (reference sequence). V lost 6 bases to trimming and J lost 12 bases, with 20 bases between them. This CDR3 comprises 14 residues. The CDR3 DNA reads TGTGCCAGCAGGCGACCAGGGTACCCTGGGGAACTGTTTTTT. Protein: CASRRPGYPGELFF. Combining the CDR3 with reference TRBV7-9 and TRBJ1-4 gives the whole variable domain DTGVSQNPRHKITKRGQNVTFRCDPISEHNRLYWYRQTLGQGPEFLTYFQNEAQLEKSRLLSDRFSAERPKGSFSTLEIQRTEQGDSAMYLCASRRPGYPGELFFGSGTQLSVL.

The rearrangement joins TRBV10-3 to TRBJ2-7; 12 nucleotides align to TRBD2. The CDR3 totals 16 residues. The germline V gene has CDR1 ENHRY and CDR2 SYGVKD. The ends lost 3 bases at V and 3 bases at J; junction bases unmatched: 6. The CDR3 sequence: CAISDLALAGGYEQYF. CDR3 coding DNA: TGTGCCATCAGTGATTTAGCACTAGCGGGGGGCTACGAGCAGTACTTC.

The J gene is TRBJ2-7, the V gene TRBV6-5; D is undetermined. The V gene's germline CDR1 is MNHEY and CDR2 SVGAGI. V dropped 6 bases and J dropped 3 bases, with 12 bases sitting between them. This CDR3 has 13 residues. The CDR3 reads CASSYQEGYEQYF. CDR3 sequence (DNA): TGTGCCAGCAGCTACCAGGAAGGCTACGAGCAGTACTTC.

This clonotype was counted only a few times. This chain links TRBV29-1 with TRBJ2-6; no firm D call. This CDR3 is built from 12 residues. In germline, CDR1 is SQVTM, CDR2 ANQGSEA. With 6 bases removed from V and 4 bases from J, the gap between germline ends came to 7 bases. CDR3 sequence reads: CSVALGANVLTF. Here the CDR3 DNA reads TGCAGCGTCGCCCTCGGGGCCAACGTCCTGACTTTC.

This clonotype was detected ten times or more. The CDR3 DNA reads TGTGCCAGCAGACTATGGCCGGCGGAAAATCAGCCCCAGCATTTT. Translated: CASRLWPAENQPQHF. This chain uses TRBV7-8 with TRBJ1-5, with unresolved D. Germline CDR1 reads SGHVS; CDR2 reads FQNEAQ. The CDR3 extends over 15 amino acids. Trimming took 6 bases from V and 4 from J, leaving 16 bases between them.

The rearrangement uses TRBV2 and TRBJ1-1; 7 nucleotides align to TRBD1. V lost 10 bases to trimming and J lost 2 bases; unmatched junction nucleotides: 10. The CDR3 is made up of 14 amino acids. CDR1 is SNHLY and CDR2 is FYNNEI in the germline V gene. DNA of the CDR3: TGTGCCACGAATCCGCGGACAGGCAACACTGAAGCTTTCTTT. Translated: CATNPRTGNTEAFF.

The chain uses TRBV10-2 and TRBJ1-4; a possible D gene is TRBD1 (6 bases). The CDR3 loop spans 15 amino acids. V was trimmed by 6 bases and J by 5 bases, leaving 16 bases between them. CDR1 and CDR2 from the germline V gene are WSHSY and SAAADI. The CDR3 sequence is CASSPVDSRNEKLFF. The CDR3 DNA reads as TGCGCCAGCAGCCCCGTGGACAGCAGGAATGAAAAACTGTTTTTT.

This rearrangement joins TRBV9 to TRBJ2-1; 12 bases agree with TRBD2. Germline V gene data show CDR1 as SGDLS and CDR2 as YYNGEE. The CDR3 totals 15 residues. The ends lost 4 bases at V and 6 bases at J; junction bases unmatched: 5. CDR3 nucleotides: TGTGCCAGCAGCCCTCGACTAGCGGGAGCCAATGAGCAGTTCTTC. This sequence encodes CASSPRLAGANEQFF.

The chain employs TRBV29-1 and TRBJ2-7, with TRBD1 matching 8 bases. The CDR3 is made up of 12 amino acids. Germline trimming cut 6 bases from V and 2 bases from J; bases unmatched to any gene: 3. CDR1 is SQVTM, CDR2 ANQGSEA, per germline. Here the CDR3 reads CSVEDRAYEQYF. CDR3 sequence (DNA): TGCAGCGTGGAGGACAGGGCCTACGAGCAGTACTTC.

This clonotype has ten or more counts. The V and J genes are TRBV6-6 and TRBJ2-5; a possible D gene is TRBD2 (6 bases). CDR1 and CDR2 from the germline V gene are MNHNY and SVGAGI (reference sequence). The CDR3 covers 15 residues. V was pared by 2 bases and J by 1 base, with 11 bases between. The CDR3 DNA follows: TGTGCCAGCAGTTACCTCGGGACTCTCCAAGAGACCCAGTACTTC. This encodes CASSYLGTLQETQYF.